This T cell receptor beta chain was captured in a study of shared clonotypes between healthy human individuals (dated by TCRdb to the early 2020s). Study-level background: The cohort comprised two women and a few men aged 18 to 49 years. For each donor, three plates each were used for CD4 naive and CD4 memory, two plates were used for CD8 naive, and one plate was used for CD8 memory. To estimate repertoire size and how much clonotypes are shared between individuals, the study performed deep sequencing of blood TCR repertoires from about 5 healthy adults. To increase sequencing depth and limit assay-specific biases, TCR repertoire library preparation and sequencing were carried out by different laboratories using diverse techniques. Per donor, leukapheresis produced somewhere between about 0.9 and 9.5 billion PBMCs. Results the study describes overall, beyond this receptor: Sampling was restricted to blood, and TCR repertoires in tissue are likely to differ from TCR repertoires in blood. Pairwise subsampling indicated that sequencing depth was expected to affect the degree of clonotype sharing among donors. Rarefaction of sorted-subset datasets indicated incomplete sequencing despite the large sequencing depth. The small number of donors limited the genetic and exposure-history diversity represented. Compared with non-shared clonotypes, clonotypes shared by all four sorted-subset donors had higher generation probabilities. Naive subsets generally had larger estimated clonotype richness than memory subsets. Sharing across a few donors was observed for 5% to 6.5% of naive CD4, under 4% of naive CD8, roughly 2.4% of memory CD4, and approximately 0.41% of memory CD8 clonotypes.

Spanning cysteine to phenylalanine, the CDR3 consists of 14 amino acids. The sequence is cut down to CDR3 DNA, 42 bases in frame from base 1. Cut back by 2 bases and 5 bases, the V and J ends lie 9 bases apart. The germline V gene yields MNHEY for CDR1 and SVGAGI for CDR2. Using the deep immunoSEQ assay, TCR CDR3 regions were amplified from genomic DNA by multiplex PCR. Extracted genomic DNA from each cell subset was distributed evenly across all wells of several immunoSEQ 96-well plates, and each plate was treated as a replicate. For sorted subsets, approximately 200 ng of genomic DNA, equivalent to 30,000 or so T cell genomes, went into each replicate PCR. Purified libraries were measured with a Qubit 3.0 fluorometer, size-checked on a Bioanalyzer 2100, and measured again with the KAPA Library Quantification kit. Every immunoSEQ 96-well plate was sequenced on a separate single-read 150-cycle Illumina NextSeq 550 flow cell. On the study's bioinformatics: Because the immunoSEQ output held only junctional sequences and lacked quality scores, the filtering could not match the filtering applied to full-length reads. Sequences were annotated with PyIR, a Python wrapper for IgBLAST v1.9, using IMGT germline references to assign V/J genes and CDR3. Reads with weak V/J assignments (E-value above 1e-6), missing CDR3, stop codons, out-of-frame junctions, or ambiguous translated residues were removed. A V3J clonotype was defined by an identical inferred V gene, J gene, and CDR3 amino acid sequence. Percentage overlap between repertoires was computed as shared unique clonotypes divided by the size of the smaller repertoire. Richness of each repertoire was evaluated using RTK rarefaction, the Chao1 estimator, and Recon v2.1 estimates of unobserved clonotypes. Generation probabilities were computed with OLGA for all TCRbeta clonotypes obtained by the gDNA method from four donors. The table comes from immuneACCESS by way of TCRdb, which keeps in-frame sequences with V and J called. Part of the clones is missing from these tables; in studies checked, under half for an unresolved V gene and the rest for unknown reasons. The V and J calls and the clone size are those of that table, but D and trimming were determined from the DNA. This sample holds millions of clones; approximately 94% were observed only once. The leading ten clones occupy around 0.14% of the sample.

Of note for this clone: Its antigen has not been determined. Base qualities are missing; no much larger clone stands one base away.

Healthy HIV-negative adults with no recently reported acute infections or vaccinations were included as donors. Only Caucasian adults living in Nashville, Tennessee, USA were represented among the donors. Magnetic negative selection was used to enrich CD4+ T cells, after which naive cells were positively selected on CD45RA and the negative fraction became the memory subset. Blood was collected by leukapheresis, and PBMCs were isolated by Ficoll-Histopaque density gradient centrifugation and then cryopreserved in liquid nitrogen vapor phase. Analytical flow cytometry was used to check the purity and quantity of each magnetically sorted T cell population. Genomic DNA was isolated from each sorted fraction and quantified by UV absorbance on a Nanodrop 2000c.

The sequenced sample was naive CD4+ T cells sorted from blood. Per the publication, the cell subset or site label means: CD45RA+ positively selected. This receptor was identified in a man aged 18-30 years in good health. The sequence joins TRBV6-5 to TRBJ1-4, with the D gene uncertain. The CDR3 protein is CASSYGPGNEKLFF. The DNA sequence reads TGTGCCAGCAGTTACGGACCGGGAAATGAAAAACTGTTTTTT.